The clone carrying this TCR beta chain was observed many times. What it binds is not known. V gave up 0 bases and J gave up 0 bases; unmatched junction bases: 12. CDR3 length: 19 residues. The germline V gene has CDR1 SGHRS and CDR2 YFSETQ. This specimen comes from a study of response to subunit inactivated influenza vaccine. Regarding the study as a whole: The authors proposed limited new T cell recruitment per seasonal influenza vaccination.

TCRdb re-derived calls from the RT-PCR reads in MiXCR, one entry per CDR3 protein. The sample holds hundreds of thousands of distinct CDR3 sequences; approximately 12% are singletons and the top ten take roughly a tenth. The sequenced sample was PBMCs from blood, obtained on the day of vaccination. The gene calls are TRBV5-1 and TRBJ2-4; 7 nucleotides line up with TRBD1. This clonotype originated in a man aged 50 or older who received an inactivated influenza vaccine. The CDR3 DNA sequence: TGCGCCAGCAGCTTGGATGCGACAGGGAGTTTTCTAGCCAAAAACATTCAGTACTTC. It yields the protein CASSLDATGSFLAKNIQYF.